The TCR beta chain described here comes from a study of cytomegalovirus exposure and HLA in healthy donors. Study results and limitations: Rare sequences made up most TCRs, while some public TCRs were found in many donors.

PCR primers comprised 60 Vbeta and 13 Jbeta primers. Generated by immunoSEQ multiplex PCR, the TCRdb table keeps only in-frame clones and is missing some. The table records around 150,000 clones, roughly 80% of them present only once. The donors were healthy bone marrow donors. V lost 6 bases and J lost 6; bases outside the gene matches: 11. CDR1 is LNHDA, CDR2 SQIVND, per germline (reference sequence). The CDR3 length is 15 residues. Of note for this clone: Its matching antigen is unknown.

This sequence was found in a middle-aged woman in good health and CMV-seropositive. Sample: PBMCs. The chain carries TRBV19 and TRBJ1-5; TRBD1 aligns across 7 bases. As DNA, the CDR3 is TGTGCCAGTAGGCTCCGGGACAGCAGGGCTCAGCCCCAGCATTTT. It specifies CASRLRDSRAQPQHF.